This passage covers 9 T cell receptor beta chains from one sample sequenced in a study of T cells in Graves' hyperthyroidism and ophthalmopathy. Amplification yielded TCR beta CDR3 regions, with RNA transcripts as the source. The TCR CDR3 first-round RT-PCR relied on the HTBI primer set. TCRdb reanalysed the multiplex PCR reads using MiXCR and keeps one entry per CDR3 protein. Found here are roughly 700,000 distinct CDR3 sequences, 30% to 40% of them singletons; the top ten hold roughly 30%. Sequencing input: blood. Every receptor here comes from a middle-aged woman with Graves' hyperthyroidism.

The chain employs TRBV7-9 and TRBJ1-3, with D possibly matching TRBD1 (5 bases). CDR3 length: 14 amino acids. The V gene's germline CDR1 is SEHNR and CDR2 FQNEAQ (reference sequence). The V gene lost 3 bases and the J gene lost 4 bases, with 10 bases spanning the gap. The CDR3 reads CASSLMSGGNTIYF. The DNA of the CDR3 is TGTGCCAGCAGCTTGATGTCAGGGGGAAACACCATATATTTT. Using reference TRBV7-9 and TRBJ1-3 for the parts outside the CDR3, the full variable domain is DTGVSQNPRHKITKRGQNVTFRCDPISEHNRLYWYRQTLGQGPEFLTYFQNEAQLEKSRLLSDRFSAERPKGSFSTLEIQRTEQGDSAMYLCASSLMSGGNTIYFGEGSWLTVV.

The chain uses TRBV15 and TRBJ1-1; 8 bases are shared with TRBD1. This CDR3 comprises 13 residues. Germline V lookup: CDR1 LNHNV, CDR2 YYDKDF (reference sequence). Germline trimming cut 6 bases from V and 7 bases from J; bases unmatched to any gene: 7. The CDR3 here is CATRTGGFGEAFF. The CDR3 region has the DNA TGTGCCACCAGAACAGGGGGGTTTGGTGAAGCTTTCTTT.

The table lists this clonotype with many counts. V usage is TRBV20-1 and J usage is TRBJ2-7; D remains ambiguous. Germline CDR1 is DFQATT and CDR2 is SNEGSKA (reference sequence). V gave up 0 bases and J gave up 2 bases, with 8 bases separating them. The CDR3 runs 13 residues. CDR3 sequence: CSAREYTTYEQYF. In nucleotides, the CDR3 is TGCAGTGCTAGAGAGTACACGACCTACGAGCAGTACTTC.

Of note for this clonotype: Possible read error: a much larger clone is one base away. The rearrangement links TRBV7-3 to TRBJ1-1, with D perhaps TRBD1 (5 bases). The V gene's germline CDR1 is SGHTA and CDR2 FQGTGA. The CDR3 has 13 amino acids. The chain's CDR3 is CASSLGEEGQAFF. The CDR3 nucleotides read TGCGCCAGCAGCTTGGGGGAAGAGGGTCAAGCTTTCTTT.

This clonotype was found a few times. The chain carries TRBV6-2 or TRBV6-3 and TRBJ1-2; tentative D call: TRBD1 (5 bases). The CDR3 covers 17 residues. Germline V gene lookup returns CDR1 MNHEY and CDR2 SVGEGT. The V end was cut by 3 bases, the J end by 2 bases, with 19 bases between. The CDR3: CASSYWQGETINYGYTF. In DNA form, the CDR3 reads TGTGCCAGCAGTTATTGGCAGGGCGAAACGATAAACTATGGCTACACCTTC.

DNA of the CDR3: TGTGCCAGCACGCGAAGGGCTCCCTCCTACGAGCAGTACTTC. As protein: CASTRRAPSYEQYF. The V gene is TRBV2, the J gene TRBJ2-7; D unclear. CDR1 SNHLY and CDR2 FYNNEI come from the germline V gene. This CDR3 region has 14 residues. V gave up 7 bases and J gave up 0 bases, with 13 bases separating them.

This clonotype appeared a few times. The rearrangement joins TRBV4-1 to TRBJ2-5, with 8 positions matching TRBD2. This CDR3 region has 13 residues. V shed 2 bases and J 4 bases; nucleotides not matched to a gene: 0. The germline gives CDR1 MGHRA, CDR2 YSYEKL. The CDR3 coding sequence is TGCGCCAGCAGCCAACTAGCGGGAGAGACCCAGTACTTC. Translation gives CASSQLAGETQYF.

This clonotype has a count of ten or more. The chain joins TRBV29-1 to TRBJ1-1; TRBD1 matches at 7 bases. CDR3 length: 13 amino acids. V shed 6 bases, J shed 1 base, and the junction held 5 bases outside the gene matches. Germline V gene lookup returns CDR1 SQVTM and CDR2 ANQGSEA. CDR3 DNA: TGCAGCGTGGGGCAGGGGGGGAACACTGAAGCTTTCTTT. Its translation is CSVGQGGNTEAFF.

For this clonotype: One junction end does not reproduce the germline sequence, and a read error may be involved. This chain uses TRBV3-1 with TRBJ1-1; 7 positions match TRBD1. CDR1 and CDR2 from the germline V gene are LGHDT and YNNKEL (reference sequence). The CDR3 is made up of 17 amino acids. CDR3 amino acids: CASSQDRAGGVNTEALF. CDR3 in DNA: TGTGCCAGCAGCCAAGATCGGGCAGGGGGTGTGAACACTGAAGCTCTCTTT.